The rows below give T cell receptor beta chains drawn from one sample of a study of blood T cell repertoires in COVID-19. Only in-frame clones appear in the TCRdb table, and some are missing; sequencing was by immunoSEQ multiplex PCR. This sample has 150,000 to 200,000 clones; more than 70% occur once, and the top ten carry under 9.5%. Sequencing was carried out using peripheral blood. The receptors were gathered from a woman aged 60 to 75 with acute or convalescent COVID-19. Each CDR3 is given with its conserved first and last residue. D genes are given only for firm matches. Clone sizes are given selectively: once, few, many, or a class where the clone is expanded.

>TRBJ2-5|-|-|TRBV15
CATSRGLVEGEGQETQYF
TGTGCCACCAGCAGAGGATTGGTCGAGGGAGAGGGACAAGAGACCCAGTACTTC
>TRBJ2-2|TRBD2|-|TRBV5-6
CASSPGLAGVTGELFF
TGTGCCAGCAGCCCGGGACTAGCGGGAGTCACCGGGGAGCTGTTTTTT
>TRBJ2-1|-|-|TRBV11-3
CATGGPSIDEQFF
TGTGCCACCGGTGGGCCCTCGATTGACGAGCAGTTCTTC
>TRBJ2-2|-|-|TRBV5-1
CASSFAESDTGELFF
TGCGCCAGCAGCTTCGCGGAGTCGGACACCGGGGAGCTGTTTTTT
>TRBJ2-3|-|-|TRBV13
CASSLPRGRGSTDTQYF
TGTGCCAGCAGCTTACCCCGGGGCAGGGGTAGCACAGATACGCAGTATTTT
>TRBJ2-3|TRBD2|-|TRBV3-1/TRBV3-2
CASSQLLASGRDTQYF
TGTGCCAGCAGCCAATTATTAGCTAGCGGGAGGGATACGCAGTATTTT
>TRBJ1-1|TRBD1|few|TRBV18
CASSLRGGSNTEAFF
TGTGCCAGCTCACTTCGAGGGGGCTCGAACACTGAAGCTTTCTTT
>TRBJ2-5|TRBD1|once|TRBV14
CASSQGGQGLRGETQYF
TGTGCCAGCAGCCAAGGGGGACAGGGGCTTCGCGGGGAGACCCAGTACTTC
>TRBJ2-3|TRBD1|few|TRBV7-8
CASSSLGQGAFTDTQYF
TGTGCCAGCAGCTCCCTTGGACAGGGGGCATTCACAGATACGCAGTATTTT
>TRBJ1-1|-|few|TRBV3-1/TRBV3-2
CASSHSGGQGGTEAFF
TGTGCCAGCAGCCACTCAGGAGGCCAGGGAGGCACTGAAGCTTTCTTT
>TRBJ2-7|TRBD2|few|TRBV10-3
CAISEGLAAHYEQYF
TGTGCCATCAGTGAGGGACTAGCGGCACACTACGAGCAGTACTTC
>TRBJ2-1|TRBD2|-|TRBV7-6
CASSLYSGIEQFF
TGTGCCAGCAGCCTATATAGCGGGATAGAGCAGTTCTTC
>TRBJ1-1|TRBD1|-|TRBV5-1
CASSSTGTANTEAFF
TGCGCCAGCAGCTCCACCGGGACAGCAAACACTGAAGCTTTCTTT
>TRBJ2-1|TRBD2|-|TRBV27
CASSLRTSGYNEQFF
TGTGCCAGCAGTTTACGGACTAGCGGCTACAATGAGCAGTTCTTC
>TRBJ2-1|TRBD1|-|TRBV9
CASSVDWDRGPGQFF
TGTGCCAGCAGCGTAGATTGGGACAGGGGACCAGGGCAGTTCTTC
>TRBJ2-1|TRBD2|-|TRBV5-3
CARSAGLAGGTSEQFF
TGTGCCAGAAGCGCGGGACTAGCGGGAGGGACGAGTGAGCAGTTCTTC
>TRBJ2-7|TRBD2|-|TRBV27
CASSLSGSVYEQYF
TGTGCCAGCAGTTTAAGCGGGAGTGTGTACGAGCAGTACTTC
>TRBJ1-1|TRBD1|-|TRBV27
CATKRQGDTEAFF
TGTGCCACTAAACGACAGGGTGACACTGAAGCTTTCTTT
>TRBJ1-4|-|-|TRBV28
CASSRTVYNEKLFF
TGTGCCAGCAGTCGGACAGTCTATAATGAAAAACTGTTTTTT
>TRBJ1-3|-|-|TRBV28
CASRPAGSGNTIYF
TGTGCCAGCAGACCTGCGGGGTCTGGAAACACCATATATTTT
>TRBJ1-2|-|-|TRBV28
CASKRTGNGYGYTF
TGTGCCAGCAAAAGGACGGGGAATGGCTATGGCTACACCTTC
>TRBJ1-1|TRBD1|-|TRBV4-1
CASSPSPGTGGFMGAFF
TGCGCCAGCAGCCCTTCCCCCGGGACAGGAGGTTTTATGGGCGCTTTCTTT
>TRBJ1-2|TRBD1|-|TRBV3-1/TRBV3-2
CASSPGTGFGYGYTF
TGTGCCAGTTCCCCGGGGACAGGTTTTGGGTATGGCTACACCTTC
>TRBJ1-2|-|-|TRBV20-1
CSARVSYGYTF
TGCAGTGCTAGAGTTAGCTATGGCTACACCTTC
>TRBJ1-2|TRBD1|-|TRBV19
CASSKWDRGYGYTF
TGTGCCAGTAGTAAATGGGACAGGGGCTATGGCTACACCTTC
>TRBJ1-2|TRBD1|-|TRBV5-5
CASSRGQGAGYGYTF
TGTGCCAGCAGCAGAGGACAGGGAGCCGGCTATGGCTACACCTTC
>TRBJ1-6|TRBD1|-|TRBV19
CASTRTGAYNSPLHF
TGTGCCAGTACCAGGACAGGGGCCTATAATTCACCCCTCCACTTT
>TRBJ1-2|-|-|TRBV5-4
CASSQAGNYGYTF
TGTGCCAGCAGCCAGGCGGGAAACTATGGCTACACCTTC
>TRBJ2-1|-|-|TRBV30
CAWSGGPVGYNEQFF
TGTGCCTGGAGTGGGGGGCCGGTGGGGTACAATGAGCAGTTCTTC
>TRBJ1-5|-|-|TRBV6-5
CASIPPGVSQHF
TGTGCCAGCATTCCCCCAGGGGTATCCCAGCATTTT
>TRBJ1-2|-|-|TRBV27
CASSPSSGEQDYGYTF
TGTGCCAGCAGTCCTAGCTCAGGGGAACAAGACTATGGCTACACCTTC
>TRBJ1-4|TRBD1|-|TRBV6-1
CASSEVPTGGFERREKLFF
TGTGCCAGCAGTGAAGTCCCCACAGGGGGGTTTGAGAGGCGTGAAAAACTGTTTTTT
>TRBJ1-2|-|-|TRBV5-1
CASSSQDSYGYTF
TGCGCCAGCAGCTCACAGGACAGCTATGGCTACACCTTC
>TRBJ1-1|-|-|TRBV5-1
CASKVDGVDTEAFF
TGCGCCAGCAAGGTCGACGGGGTGGACACTGAAGCTTTCTTT
>TRBJ1-3|-|-|TRBV7-9
CASSAGILGGNTIYF
TGTGCCAGCAGCGCGGGCATATTGGGGGGAAACACCATATATTTT
>TRBJ2-5|TRBD2|-|TRBV3-1/TRBV3-2
CASRLAGGPRETQYF
TGTGCCAGCAGATTAGCGGGAGGGCCGCGAGAGACCCAGTACTTC
>TRBJ1-2|TRBD1|-|TRBV24-1
CATSDYRGFDYGYTF
TGTGCCACCAGTGATTACAGGGGATTTGACTATGGCTACACCTTC
>TRBJ2-1|TRBD2|-|TRBV5-1
CASSTGTSGSYNEQFF
TGCGCCAGCAGCACCGGGACTAGCGGGAGCTACAATGAGCAGTTCTTC
>TRBJ1-2|-|few|TRBV28
CASSQGGTNYGYTF
TGTGCCAGCAGTCAGGGCGGCACAAACTATGGCTACACCTTC
>TRBJ2-5|TRBD1|once|TRBV19
CASSTGQGEGQETQYF
TGTGCCAGTAGTACGGGACAGGGTGAGGGCCAAGAGACCCAGTACTTC
>TRBJ2-3|-|-|TRBV5-4
CASSPDISSTDTQYF
TGTGCCAGCAGCCCGGACATTTCTAGCACAGATACGCAGTATTTT
>TRBJ2-1|TRBD2|-|TRBV2
CASSPAGGSYNEQFF
TGTGCCAGCAGCCCAGCGGGAGGATCCTACAATGAGCAGTTCTTC
>TRBJ2-3|-|once|TRBV5-4
CASSPGRTDTQYF
TGTGCCAGCAGCCCCGGGAGAACAGATACGCAGTATTTT
>TRBJ1-2|-|-|TRBV30
CAGVGLYYGYTF
TGTGCCGGAGTTGGTCTATACTATGGCTACACCTTC